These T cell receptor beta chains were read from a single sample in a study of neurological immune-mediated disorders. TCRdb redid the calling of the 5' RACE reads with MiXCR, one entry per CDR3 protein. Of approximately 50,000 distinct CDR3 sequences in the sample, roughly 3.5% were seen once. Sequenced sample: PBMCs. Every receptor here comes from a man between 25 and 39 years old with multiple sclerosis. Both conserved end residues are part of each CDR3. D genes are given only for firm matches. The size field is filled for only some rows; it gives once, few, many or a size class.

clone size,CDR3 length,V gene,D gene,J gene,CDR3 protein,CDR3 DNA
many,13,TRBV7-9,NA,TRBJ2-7,CASSLGVSYEQYF,TGTGCCAGCAGCTTAGGGGTGTCCTACGAGCAGTACTTC
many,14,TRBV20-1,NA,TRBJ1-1,CSARVSAPNTEAFF,TGCAGTGCTAGGGTTTCGGCCCCGAACACTGAAGCTTTCTTT
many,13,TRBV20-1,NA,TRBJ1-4,CSARDMGAEKLFF,TGCAGTGCTAGAGATATGGGGGCTGAAAAACTGTTTTTT
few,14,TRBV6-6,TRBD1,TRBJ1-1,CASSPGGSGTEAFF,TGTGCCAGCAGTCCAGGGGGAAGCGGCACTGAAGCTTTCTTT
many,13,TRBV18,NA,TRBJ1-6,CASSPGLSSPLHF,TGTGCCAGCTCACCGGGCTTATCATCACCCCTCCACTTT
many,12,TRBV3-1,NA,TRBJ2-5,CASSRLEETQYF,TGTGCCAGCAGTCGACTAGAAGAGACCCAGTACTTC
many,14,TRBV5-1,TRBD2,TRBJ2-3,CAGSPSGSTDTQYF,TGCGCCGGCAGCCCTAGCGGCAGCACAGATACGCAGTATTTT
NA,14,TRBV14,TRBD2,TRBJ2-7,CASSPTAGVIQQYF,TGTGCCAGCAGCCCGACGGCGGGAGTCATCCAGCAGTACTTC
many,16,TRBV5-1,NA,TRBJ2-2,CASSLTAGLGTGELFF,TGCGCCAGCAGCCTAACTGCGGGATTGGGCACCGGGGAGCTGTTTTTT
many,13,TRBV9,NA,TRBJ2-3,CASSATSTDTQYF,TGTGCCAGCAGCGCCACTAGCACAGATACGCAGTATTTT
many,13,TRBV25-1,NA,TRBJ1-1,CASREQGNTEAFF,TGTGCCAGCAGGGAACAGGGGAACACTGAAGCTTTCTTT
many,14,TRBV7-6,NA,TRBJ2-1,CASSNPPRINEQFF,TGTGCCAGCAGCAACCCTCCTAGGATAAATGAGCAGTTCTTC
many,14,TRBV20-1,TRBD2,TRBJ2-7,CSARKAGGAYEQYF,TGCAGTGCTAGAAAGGCGGGAGGTGCCTACGAGCAGTACTTC
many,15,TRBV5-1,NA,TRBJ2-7,CASSLAQGYSYEQYF,TGCGCCAGCAGCTTGGCACAGGGTTATTCCTACGAGCAGTACTTC
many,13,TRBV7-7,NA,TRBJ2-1,CASSLDRGDEQFF,TGTGCCAGCAGCTTAGACCGGGGCGATGAGCAGTTCTTC
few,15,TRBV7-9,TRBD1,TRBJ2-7,CASSLEGTGAYEQYF,TGTGCCAGCAGCTTAGAAGGTACAGGGGCTTATGAGCAGTACTTC
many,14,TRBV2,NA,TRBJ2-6,CASRQVSGANVLTF,TGTGCCAGCAGACAGGTCTCTGGGGCCAACGTCCTGACTTTC
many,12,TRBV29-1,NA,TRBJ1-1,CSVARDVGEAFF,TGCAGCGTTGCCCGAGATGTGGGTGAAGCTTTCTTT
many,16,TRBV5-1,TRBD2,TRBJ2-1,CASSLVDTSGDNEQFF,TGCGCCAGCAGCTTGGTAGACACTAGCGGGGACAATGAGCAGTTCTTC
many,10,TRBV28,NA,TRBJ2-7,CARSDYEQYF,TGTGCCAGAAGTGATTACGAGCAGTACTTC
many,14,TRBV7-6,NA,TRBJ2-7,CASSFSDGAYEQYF,TGTGCCAGCAGCTTCTCGGACGGAGCCTACGAGCAGTACTTC
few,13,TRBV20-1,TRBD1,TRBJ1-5,CSALDRVGQPQNF,TGCAGTGCTTTGGACAGGGTTGGGCAGCCCCAGAATTTT
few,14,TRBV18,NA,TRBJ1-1,CASSPQELNTEAFF,TGTGCCAGCTCACCACAGGAACTCAACACTGAAGCTTTCTTT
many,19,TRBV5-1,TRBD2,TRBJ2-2,CASSLNRGSGRSYTGELFF,TGCGCCAGCAGCTTGAATCGGGGTAGCGGGAGAAGTTACACCGGGGAGCTGTTTTTT
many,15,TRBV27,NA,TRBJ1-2,CASLPRGGGLYGYTF,TGTGCCAGCCTCCCGCGAGGAGGGGGGTTGTATGGCTACACCTTC
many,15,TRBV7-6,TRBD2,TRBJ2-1,CASSPVAGGPVEQFF,TGTGCCAGCAGCCCAGTAGCGGGGGGGCCCGTTGAGCAGTTCTTC
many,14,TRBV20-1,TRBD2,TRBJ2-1,CSAGSGSSYNEQFF,TGCAGTGCGGGTAGCGGGAGCTCCTACAATGAGCAGTTCTTC
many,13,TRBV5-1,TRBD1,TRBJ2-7,CASSLGQGSEQYF,TGCGCCAGCAGCTTGGGACAGGGGAGTGAGCAGTACTTC
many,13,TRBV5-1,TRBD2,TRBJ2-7,CASSLREGYEQYF,TGCGCCAGCAGCTTAAGGGAGGGCTACGAGCAGTACTTC
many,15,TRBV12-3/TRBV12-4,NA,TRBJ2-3,CASSLAERATDTQYF,TGTGCCAGCAGTTTAGCGGAAAGGGCGACAGATACGCAGTATTTT
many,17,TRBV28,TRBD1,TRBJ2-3,CASSLRAGRGPADTQYF,TGTGCCAGCAGTTTACGGGCGGGCAGGGGGCCTGCAGATACGCAGTATTTT
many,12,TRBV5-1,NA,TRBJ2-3,CASQLGTDTQYF,TGCGCCAGTCAATTGGGCACAGATACGCAGTATTTT
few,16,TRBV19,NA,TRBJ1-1,CASSTPGGSTPTEAFF,TGTGCCAGTAGTACCCCGGGGGGCTCTACTCCCACTGAAGCTTTCTTT
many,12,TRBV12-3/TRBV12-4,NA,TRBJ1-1,CATDGGYTEAFF,TGTGCCACCGATGGGGGCTACACTGAAGCTTTCTTT
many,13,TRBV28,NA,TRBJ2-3,CASRGTATDTQYF,TGTGCCAGCCGAGGAACCGCAACAGATACGCAGTATTTT